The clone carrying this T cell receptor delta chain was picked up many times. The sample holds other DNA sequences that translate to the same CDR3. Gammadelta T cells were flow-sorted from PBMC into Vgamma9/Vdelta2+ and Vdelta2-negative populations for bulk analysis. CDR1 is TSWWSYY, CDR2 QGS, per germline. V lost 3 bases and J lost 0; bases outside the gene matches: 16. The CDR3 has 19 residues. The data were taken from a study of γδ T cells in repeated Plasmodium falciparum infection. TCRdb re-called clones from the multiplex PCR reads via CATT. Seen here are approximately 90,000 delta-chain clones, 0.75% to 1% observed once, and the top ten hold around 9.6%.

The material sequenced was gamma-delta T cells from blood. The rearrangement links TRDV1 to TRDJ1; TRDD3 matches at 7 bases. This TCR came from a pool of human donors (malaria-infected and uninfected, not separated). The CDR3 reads CALGDGVLWLGAHTDKLIF. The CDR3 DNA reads TGTGCTCTTGGGGATGGAGTCCTATGGCTGGGGGCGCACACCGATAAACTCATCTTT.